This TCR beta chain comes out of a study of T cells after yellow fever vaccination. General study results and limits: Secondary responses were weaker yet peaked faster, day 5 versus 15.

The germline gives CDR1 SGHAT, CDR2 FQNNGV. The length of the CDR3 is 14 residues. J lost 7 bases, V lost 5 bases, and 7 bases had no gene match. TCRdb reanalysed the 5' RACE reads using MiXCR and keeps one entry per CDR3 protein. The data show 300,000 to 350,000 distinct CDR3 sequences, approximately 4% seen once. In its sample, this clonotype was seen many times. The antigen remains unidentified. The chain uses TRBV11-2 and TRBJ1-5; 8 nucleotides match TRBD1. The sequenced sample was PBMCs, obtained 15 days after the yellow fever booster vaccination. This TCR came from a man younger than 30 who received the YFV17D yellow fever vaccine. Here the CDR3 DNA reads TGTGCCAGCAGCCGCGACAGGGGAAGACAGCCCCAGCATTTT. This encodes CASSRDRGRQPQHF.